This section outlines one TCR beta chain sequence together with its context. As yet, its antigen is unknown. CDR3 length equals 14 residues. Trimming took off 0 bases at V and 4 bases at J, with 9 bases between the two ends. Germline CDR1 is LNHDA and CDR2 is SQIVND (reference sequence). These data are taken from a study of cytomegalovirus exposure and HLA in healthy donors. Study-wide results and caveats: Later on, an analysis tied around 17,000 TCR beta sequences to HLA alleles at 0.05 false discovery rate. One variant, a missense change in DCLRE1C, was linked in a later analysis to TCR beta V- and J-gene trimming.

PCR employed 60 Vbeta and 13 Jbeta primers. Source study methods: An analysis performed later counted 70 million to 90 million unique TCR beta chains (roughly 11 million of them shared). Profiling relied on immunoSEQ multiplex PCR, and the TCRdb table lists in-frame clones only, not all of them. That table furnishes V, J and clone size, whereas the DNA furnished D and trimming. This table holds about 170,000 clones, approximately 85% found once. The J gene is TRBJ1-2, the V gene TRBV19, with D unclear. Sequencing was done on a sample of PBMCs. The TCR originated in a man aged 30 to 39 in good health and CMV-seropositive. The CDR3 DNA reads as TGTGCCAGTAGTATAGACAGGTCGGCCTATGGCTACACCTTC. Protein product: CASSIDRSAYGYTF.